This T cell receptor (beta chain) was identified in a study of shared clonotypes between healthy human individuals. Study-wide findings and caveats: Only blood underwent sampling, and tissue repertoires likely differ.

Sequencing was performed with immunoSEQ multiplex PCR; in TCRdb, only in-frame clones are kept and a portion is missing. The table has about 2.1 million clones, over 85% seen once; the top ten hold about 1.7%. About this clone: Its target is unknown.

Naive CD8 isolation took CD45RO-negative cells positively selected for CCR7 and excluded terminally differentiated effector memory CD45RA+ cells. The CDR3 covers 15 residues. The germline gives CDR1 SGHAT, CDR2 FQNNGV. The ends were cut back, 5 bases at V and 0 bases at J, with 14 bases in the middle. The origin of this receptor is a man younger than 35 in good health. Some clones in this sample may be carry-over from other donors' samples. This chain connects TRBV11-2 to TRBJ2-7; D is unclear. Sequenced input: naive CD8+ T cells from PBMCs. In DNA, the CDR3 is TGTGCCAGCAGCCAGCTATCTCTCAGCTCCTACGAGCAGTACTTC. This sequence encodes CASSQLSLSSYEQYF.